Below are 9 T cell receptor beta chains sequenced from a single sample in a study of blood T cell repertoires in COVID-19. Produced via immunoSEQ multiplex PCR; TCRdb's table is partial and in-frame only. The data hold a few thousand clones, with around 70% observed a single time. Sequencing used peripheral blood. Receptors were obtained from a man between 65 and 85 years old with active COVID-19.

V and J are TRBV7-6 and TRBJ2-1; TRBD2 agrees at 8 bases. Germline values: CDR1 SGHVS, CDR2 FNYEAQ. The V and J ends lost 1 base and 5 bases, in that order; junction bases with no gene match: 4. The CDR3 extends over 15 amino acids. Here the CDR3 reads CASSLVREGDNEQFF. The CDR3 DNA reads as TGTGCCAGCAGCTTAGTCCGGGAGGGGGACAATGAGCAGTTCTTC.

The chain couples TRBV24-1 to TRBJ2-3; TRBD2 aligns across 10 bases. The germline V gene has CDR1 KGHDR and CDR2 SFDVKD. J was trimmed by 14 bases and V by 4 bases; bases with no gene match: 2. The CDR3 is 11 amino acids. CDR3 bases: TGTGCCACCAGTGAGGGACTAGCGCTGTATTTT. Translation: CATSEGLALYF.

This chain links TRBV27 with TRBJ2-1; 9 bases agree with TRBD2. The CDR3 length is 17 residues. The trim removed 7 bases at V and 9 bases at J, leaving 19 bases unmatched. CDR1 and CDR2 (germline): MNHEY, SMNVEV (reference sequence). Here the CDR3 reads CASTRLPFSGGRVEQFF. In nucleotides, the CDR3 is TGTGCCAGCACCCGACTTCCCTTTAGCGGGGGTCGGGTTGAGCAGTTCTTC.

V is TRBV10-3 and J is TRBJ2-7; 12 bases map to TRBD2. The V gene end was trimmed by 2 bases and the J gene end by 7 bases; junction bases not matched to a gene: 3. Per the germline V gene, CDR1 is ENHRY and CDR2 is SYGVKD. This CDR3 contains 14 residues. The CDR3 sequence is CAISETSGRTEQYF. The CDR3 region has the DNA TGTGCCATCAGTGAGACTAGCGGGAGGACGGAGCAGTACTTC.

The V and J genes are TRBV7-9 and TRBJ2-2; D is unclear. From germline, CDR1 is SEHNR and CDR2 FQNEAQ (reference sequence). This CDR3 has 14 amino acids. V shed 1 base and J shed 6 bases, with 9 bases lying between them. The CDR3, as DNA: TGTGCCAGCAGCTTAGATCTCGGGTCCGGGGAGCTGTTTTTT. Translated: CASSLDLGSGELFF.

The CDR3 is CASSPRTGYSLEQYF. The CDR3 nucleotides read TGTGCCAGCTCACCTCGGACAGGGTATTCGCTCGAGCAGTACTTC. The chain couples TRBV18 to TRBJ2-7, with TRBD1 matching over 8 bases. CDR1 and CDR2 from the germline V gene are KGHSH and LQKENI. The CDR3 extends over 15 amino acids. Trimming at V came to 3 bases and at J to 6 bases, leaving 10 bases not matched to a gene.

The rearrangement joins TRBV4-2 to TRBJ1-4; 9 positions agree with TRBD1. The CDR3 length is 14 residues. The germline V gene has CDR1 LGHNA and CDR2 YNFKEQ. V lost 4 bases and J lost 5; bases outside the gene matches: 2. CDR3 protein: CASSPGTGNEKLFF. Written as DNA, the CDR3 is TGTGCCAGCAGCCCCGGGACAGGGAATGAAAAACTGTTTTTT.

The rearrangement links TRBV18 to TRBJ1-5, with D perhaps TRBD1 (5 bases). The CDR3 sequence is 13 residues long. Germline CDR1 is KGHSH and CDR2 is LQKENI. Trimming left V 5 bases short and J 8 bases short, with 13 bases between. The CDR3 loop reads CASSGHPREPQHF. The CDR3 DNA reads as TGTGCCAGCTCAGGACATCCCAGGGAGCCCCAGCATTTT.

The chain recombines TRBV7-9 with TRBJ2-7, with D perhaps matching TRBD1 (7 bases). Germline V gives CDR1 SEHNR, CDR2 FQNEAQ (reference sequence). V lost 2 bases, J lost 3 bases, and 11 bases lay in between. The CDR3 consists of 14 residues. The CDR3 here is CASSLRQGGYEQYF. CDR3 nucleotide sequence: TGTGCCAGCAGCTTACGACAGGGAGGCTACGAGCAGTACTTC.